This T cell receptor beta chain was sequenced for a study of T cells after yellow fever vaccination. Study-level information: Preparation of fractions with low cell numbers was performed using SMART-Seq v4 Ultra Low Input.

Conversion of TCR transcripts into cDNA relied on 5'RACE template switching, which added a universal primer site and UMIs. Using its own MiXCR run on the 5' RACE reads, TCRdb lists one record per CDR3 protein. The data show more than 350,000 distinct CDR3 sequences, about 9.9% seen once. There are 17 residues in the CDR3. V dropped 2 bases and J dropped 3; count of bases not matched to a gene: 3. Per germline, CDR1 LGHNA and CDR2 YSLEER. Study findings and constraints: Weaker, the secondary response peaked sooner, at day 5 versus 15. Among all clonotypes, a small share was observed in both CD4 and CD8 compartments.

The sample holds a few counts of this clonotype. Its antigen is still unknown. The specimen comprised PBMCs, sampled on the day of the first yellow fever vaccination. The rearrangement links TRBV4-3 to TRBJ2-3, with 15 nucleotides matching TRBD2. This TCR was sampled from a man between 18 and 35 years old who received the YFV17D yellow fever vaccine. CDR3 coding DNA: TGCGCCAGCAGCCAATACGGGACTAGCGGGGGGACAGATACGCAGTATTTT. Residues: CASSQYGTSGGTDTQYF.